This T cell receptor beta chain is from a study of CD8 T cells in ankylosing spondylitis. Study findings and constraints: Some of these motif variants have turned up before, in reports on reactive arthritis synovial fluid and blood. Roughly eight highly homologous variants made up a TCR beta motif, and this motif appeared characteristic of ankylosing spondylitis blood. There was reportedly significant enrichment of clones that were disease-linked in matched ankylosing spondylitis synovial fluid.

This clonotype has at least ten counts. As yet, its antigen is unknown. CDR1 MGHDK and CDR2 SYGVNS come from the germline V gene. Trimming pared 1 base from V and 10 bases from J, leaving 10 bases between. The CDR3 has 12 residues. TCRdb reanalysed the 5' RACE reads using MiXCR and keeps one entry per CDR3 protein. The repertoire has about 240,000 distinct CDR3 sequences, 8% to 9.5% of them found once; the top ten carry around 7%. The source material was blood, either unsorted or a sorted T cell fraction (not recorded which). The receptor was isolated from a male donor with ankylosing spondylitis or in good health (not recorded which). The chain joins TRBV25-1 to TRBJ1-2; D gene ambiguous. CDR3 region: CASSESGGAYTF. The CDR3 DNA reads TGTGCCAGCAGTGAATCGGGAGGTGCCTACACCTTC.